The 4 T cell receptor beta chains below all came from one sample that was sequenced in a study of T-cell reconstitution after alpha-beta-depleted transplantation in children. TCRbeta library construction was performed incorporating unique molecular identifiers. TCRdb re-analysed the PCR reads in MiXCR, keeping a single row per CDR3 protein. The table shows about 690,000 distinct CDR3 sequences, with around a sixth occurring only once. Sequenced material: PBMCs from the stem cell graft donor, taken from the stem cell graft. These receptor sequences come from a human donor who donated a stem cell graft to a child with acute myeloid leukemia.

The chain is built from TRBV7-8 and TRBJ2-1, with D perhaps being TRBD1 or TRBD2 (6 bases each). CDR1 is SGHVS, CDR2 FQNEAQ, per germline. V was clipped by 1 base and J by 3 bases, with 19 bases between them. CDR3 length equals 18 residues. The CDR3 coding sequence is TGTGCCAGCAGCTTAGAGGGGGTCGGGGACTTCGACTACAATGAGCAGTTCTTC. Amino acid sequence: CASSLEGVGDFDYNEQFF.

This clonotype was recorded at least ten times. The V gene is TRBV20-1, the J gene TRBJ2-5, with a possible D match to TRBD1 (5 bases). The CDR3 contains 13 residues. The V end was cut by 7 bases, the J end by 1 base, with 13 bases between. Germline-derived CDR1 and CDR2 are DFQATT and SNEGSKA (reference sequence). CDR3 in DNA: TGCAGTGTCCCGACAGCACTCCAAGAGACCCAGTACTTC. This sequence encodes CSVPTALQETQYF.

V usage is TRBV18 and J usage is TRBJ2-5; D unclear. This CDR3 is 13 amino acids long. V gave up 3 bases and J gave up 4 bases, with 9 bases separating them. The germline V gene has CDR1 KGHSH and CDR2 LQKENI. The CDR3 coding sequence is TGTGCCAGCTCACCGGTAACCCGAGAGACCCAGTACTTC. This sequence encodes CASSPVTRETQYF.

This clonotype came up a few times. CDR3 residues: CAWRLGQGKDEQYF. The CDR3 region has the DNA TGTGCCTGGAGACTGGGACAGGGCAAGGACGAGCAGTACTTC. The chain combines TRBV30 with TRBJ2-7, with 9 positions matching TRBD1. CDR1 is GTSNPN, CDR2 SVGIG, per germline (reference sequence). J lost 5 bases, V lost 3 bases, and 8 bases had no gene match. This CDR3 is 14 amino acids long.